This T cell receptor beta chain was retrieved from a study of blood T cells in healthy people across ages. About the study: Template switching recovered approximately one barcoded beta molecule for every two T cells.

In each sample, at least 6 million PBMCs were isolated. Total RNA extracted from each sample amounted to at least 5.5 micrograms. This clonotype is a singleton in its sample. The authors ran a second PCR of about 7 to 11 cycles using a sample-barcoded 5' primer and a J-beta primer mix. A template-switch adaptor containing 12 random nucleotides labeled each cDNA molecule. Each CDR3 protein gets one entry after TCRdb re-called the 5' RACE reads with MiXCR. The sample lists roughly 1,500,000 distinct CDR3 sequences; roughly 32% were seen once. Trimming took off 3 bases at V and 5 bases at J, with 14 bases between the two ends. The CDR3 totals 14 residues. Germline V CDR1 and CDR2: SGHVS, FNYEAQ.

V is TRBV7-6 and J is TRBJ2-7; tentative D call: TRBD1 (6 bases). The sequence was obtained from a woman between 25 and 40 years old in good health. Sequencing used blood. The CDR3 nucleotides are TGTGCCAGCAGCTTCTATCGGGCAGGGGACGAGCAGTACTTC. It yields the protein CASSFYRAGDEQYF.